This TCR beta chain was observed in a study of regulatory T cells in long-lasting Graves disease. Across the study: It was over 5 years of antithyroid drugs, with positive TSH receptor antibodies, that meant persistent Graves' disease. Study observations and caveats: Persistent disease favored TRBV28, TRBJ1-2 and TRBJ2-5.

The TCR beta library used iRepertoire HTBI primers with Arm-PCR amplification of CDR3. TCRdb re-called the multiplex PCR reads through MiXCR, storing one row per CDR3 protein. The table shows approximately 380,000 distinct CDR3 sequences, with 20% to 25% occurring only once. Stated time point: persistent/refractory GD, antithyroid drugs over 5 years with positive TRAb. PBMC RNA was the source of the TCR library. Those enrolled as patients came out of an endocrinology department in Xi'an, China. Germline V lookup: CDR1 SGHTA, CDR2 FQGNSA. Between the trimmed V and J ends, which lost 5 bases and 4 bases, there was a span of 11 bases. The CDR3 has 13 residues. Worth noting for this clonotype: Its target is unknown.

The chain uses TRBV7-2 and TRBJ1-2; TRBD1 might be the D (5 bases). The origin of this receptor is a female donor with Graves disease. The sample in question was peripheral blood mononuclear cells (PBMCs), obtained when the disease was refractory, from a patient treated with antithyroid drugs. As DNA, the CDR3 is TGTGCCAGCAGCGTAGGGGTGATCTATGGCTACACCTTC. Encoded protein: CASSVGVIYGYTF.